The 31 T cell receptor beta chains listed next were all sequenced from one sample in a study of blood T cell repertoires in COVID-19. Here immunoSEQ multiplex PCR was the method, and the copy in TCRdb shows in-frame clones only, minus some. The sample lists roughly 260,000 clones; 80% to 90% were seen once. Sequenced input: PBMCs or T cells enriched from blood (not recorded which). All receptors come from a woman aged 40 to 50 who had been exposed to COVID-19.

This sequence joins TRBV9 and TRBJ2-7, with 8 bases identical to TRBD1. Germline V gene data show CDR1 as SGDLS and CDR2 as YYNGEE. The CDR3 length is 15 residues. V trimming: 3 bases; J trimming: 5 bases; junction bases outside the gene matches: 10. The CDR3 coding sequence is TGTGCCAGCAGCGCAGGACAGGGAGGTCGCGACGAGCAGTACTTC. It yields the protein CASSAGQGGRDEQYF.

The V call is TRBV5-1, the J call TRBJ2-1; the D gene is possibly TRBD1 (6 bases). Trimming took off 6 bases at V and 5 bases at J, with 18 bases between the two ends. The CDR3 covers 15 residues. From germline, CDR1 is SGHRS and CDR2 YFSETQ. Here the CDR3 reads CASTDPGTLNNEQFF. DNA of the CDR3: TGCGCCAGCACTGACCCCGGGACACTTAACAATGAGCAGTTCTTC.

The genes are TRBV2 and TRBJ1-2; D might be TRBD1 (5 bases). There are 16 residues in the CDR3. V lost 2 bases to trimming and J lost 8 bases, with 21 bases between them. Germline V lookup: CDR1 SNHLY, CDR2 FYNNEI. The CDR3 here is CASSESSRRGTAGYTF. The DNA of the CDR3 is TGTGCCAGCAGTGAATCCTCCCGACGGGGGACCGCCGGCTACACCTTC.

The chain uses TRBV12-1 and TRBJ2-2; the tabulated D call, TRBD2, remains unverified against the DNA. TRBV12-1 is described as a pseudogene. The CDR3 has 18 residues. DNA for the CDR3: TGTGCCAGCAGCCCTAATGGACTAGCGGGGGGGCCCACCGGGGAGCTGTTTTTT. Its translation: CASSPNGLAGGPTGELFF.

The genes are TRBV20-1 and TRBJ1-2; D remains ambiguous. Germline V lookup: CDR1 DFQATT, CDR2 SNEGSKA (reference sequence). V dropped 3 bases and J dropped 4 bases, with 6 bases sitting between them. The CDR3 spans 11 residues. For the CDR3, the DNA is TGCAGTGCTAGGGCGGCCTATGGCTACACCTTC. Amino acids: CSARAAYGYTF.

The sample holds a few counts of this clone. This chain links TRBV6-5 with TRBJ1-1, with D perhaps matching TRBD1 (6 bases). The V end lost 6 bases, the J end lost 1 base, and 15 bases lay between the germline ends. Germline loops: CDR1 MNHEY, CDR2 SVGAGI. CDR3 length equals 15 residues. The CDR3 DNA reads TGTGCCAGCAGGAAAGAGGGCAGGGGGAACACTGAAGCTTTCTTT. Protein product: CASRKEGRGNTEAFF.

DNA for the CDR3: TGTGCCGGCACCGGGACTAGTAAGACCACCCAGTACTTC. It specifies CAGTGTSKTTQYF. The chain couples TRBV2 to TRBJ2-5; TRBD2 agrees at 8 bases. CDR3 length equals 13 residues. V shed 11 bases, J shed 8 bases, and the junction held 13 bases outside the gene matches. Germline CDR1 reads SNHLY; CDR2 reads FYNNEI.

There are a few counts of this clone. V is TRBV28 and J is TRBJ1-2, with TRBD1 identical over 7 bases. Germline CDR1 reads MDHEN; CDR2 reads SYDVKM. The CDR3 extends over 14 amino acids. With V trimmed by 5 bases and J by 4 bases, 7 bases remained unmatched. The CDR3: CASSLLDRAYGYTF. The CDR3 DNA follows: TGTGCCAGCAGTCTTTTAGACAGGGCCTATGGCTACACCTTC.

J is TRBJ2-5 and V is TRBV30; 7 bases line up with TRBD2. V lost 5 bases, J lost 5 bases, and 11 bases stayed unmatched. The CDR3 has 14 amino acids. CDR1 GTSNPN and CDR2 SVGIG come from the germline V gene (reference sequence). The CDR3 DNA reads TGTGCCTGGGCCCCCGGGCTGGGGGGGGAGACCCAGTACTTC. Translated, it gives CAWAPGLGGETQYF. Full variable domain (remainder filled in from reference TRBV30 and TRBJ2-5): SQTIHQWPATLVQPVGSPLSLECTVEGTSNPNLYWYRQAAGRGLQLLFYSVGIGQISSEVPQNLSASRPQDRQFILSSKKLLLSDSGFYLCAWAPGLGGETQYFGPGTRLLVL.

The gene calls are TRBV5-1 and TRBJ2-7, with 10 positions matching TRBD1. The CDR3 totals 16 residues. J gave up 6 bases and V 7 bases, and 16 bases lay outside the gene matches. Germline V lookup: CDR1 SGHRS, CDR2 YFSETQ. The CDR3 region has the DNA TGCGCCAGCCAGAGCCGGAGCGGGACAGGGGTCACCGAGCAGTACTTC. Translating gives CASQSRSGTGVTEQYF.

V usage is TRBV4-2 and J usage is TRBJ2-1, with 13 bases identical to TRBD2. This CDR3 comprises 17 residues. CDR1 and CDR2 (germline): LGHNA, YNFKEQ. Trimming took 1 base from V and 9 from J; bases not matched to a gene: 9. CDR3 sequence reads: CASSQGLLAGGPVEQFF. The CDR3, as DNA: TGTGCCAGCAGCCAAGGCCTACTAGCGGGGGGGCCTGTTGAGCAGTTCTTC.

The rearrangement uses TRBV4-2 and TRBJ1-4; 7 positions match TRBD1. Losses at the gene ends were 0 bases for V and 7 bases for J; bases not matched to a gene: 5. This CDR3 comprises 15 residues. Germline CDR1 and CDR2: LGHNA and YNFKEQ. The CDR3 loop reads CASSQEARGSEKLFF. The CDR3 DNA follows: TGTGCCAGCAGCCAAGAGGCCAGGGGGAGTGAAAAACTGTTTTTT.

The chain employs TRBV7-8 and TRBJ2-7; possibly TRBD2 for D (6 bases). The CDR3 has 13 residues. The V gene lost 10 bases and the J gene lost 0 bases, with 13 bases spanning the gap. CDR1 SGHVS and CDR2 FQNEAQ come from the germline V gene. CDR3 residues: CATGWGVSYEQYF. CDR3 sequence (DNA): TGTGCCACAGGATGGGGGGTCTCCTACGAGCAGTACTTC. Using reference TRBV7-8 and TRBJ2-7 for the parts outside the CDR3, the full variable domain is GAGVSQSPRYKVAKRGQDVALRCDPISGHVSLFWYQQALGQGPEFLTYFQNEAQLDKSGLPSDRFFAERPEGSVSTLKIQRTQQEDSAVYLCATGWGVSYEQYFGPGTRLTVT.

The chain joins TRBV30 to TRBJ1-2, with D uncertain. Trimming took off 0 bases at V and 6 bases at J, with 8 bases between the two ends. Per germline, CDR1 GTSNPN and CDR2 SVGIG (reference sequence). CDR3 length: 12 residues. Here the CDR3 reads CAWSVGGHGYTF. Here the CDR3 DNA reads TGTGCCTGGAGTGTTGGAGGGCATGGCTACACCTTC.

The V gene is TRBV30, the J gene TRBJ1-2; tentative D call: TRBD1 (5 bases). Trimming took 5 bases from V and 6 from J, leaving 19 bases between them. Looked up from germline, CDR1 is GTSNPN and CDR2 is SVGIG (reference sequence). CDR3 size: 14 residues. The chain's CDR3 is CAWGEGLLTHGYTF. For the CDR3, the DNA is TGTGCCTGGGGGGAGGGGCTTTTAACCCATGGCTACACCTTC.

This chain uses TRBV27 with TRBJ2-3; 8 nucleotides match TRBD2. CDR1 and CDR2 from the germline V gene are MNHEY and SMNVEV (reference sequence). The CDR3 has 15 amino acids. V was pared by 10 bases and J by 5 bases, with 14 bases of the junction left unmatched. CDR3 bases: TGTGCCACCCGTTACGGGGGGGCTTTGGTAGATACGCAGTATTTT. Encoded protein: CATRYGGALVDTQYF.

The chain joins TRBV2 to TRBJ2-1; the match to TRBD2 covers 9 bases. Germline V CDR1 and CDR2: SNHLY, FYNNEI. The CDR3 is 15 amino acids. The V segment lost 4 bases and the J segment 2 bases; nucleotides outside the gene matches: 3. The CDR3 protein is CASSAASGAYNEQFF. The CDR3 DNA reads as TGTGCCAGCAGTGCTGCTAGCGGGGCCTACAATGAGCAGTTCTTC.

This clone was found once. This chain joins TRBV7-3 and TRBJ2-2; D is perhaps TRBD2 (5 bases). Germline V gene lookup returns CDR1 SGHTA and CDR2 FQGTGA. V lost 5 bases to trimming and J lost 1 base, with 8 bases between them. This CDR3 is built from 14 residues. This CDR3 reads CASSPRGNTGELFF. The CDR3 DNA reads TGTGCCAGCAGCCCTCGGGGGAACACCGGGGAGCTGTTTTTT.

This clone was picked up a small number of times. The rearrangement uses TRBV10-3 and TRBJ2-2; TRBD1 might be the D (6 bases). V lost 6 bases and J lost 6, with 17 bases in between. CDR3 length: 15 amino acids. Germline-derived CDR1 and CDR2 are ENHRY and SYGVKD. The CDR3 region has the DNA TGTGCCATCAGAGGACAGTTATCCGGTCCCGGGGAGCTGTTTTTT. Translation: CAIRGQLSGPGELFF.

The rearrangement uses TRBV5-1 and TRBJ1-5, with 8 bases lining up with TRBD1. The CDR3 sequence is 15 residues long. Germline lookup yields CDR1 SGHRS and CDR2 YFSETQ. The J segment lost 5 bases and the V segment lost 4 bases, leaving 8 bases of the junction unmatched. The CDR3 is CASSKDGQGDQPQHF. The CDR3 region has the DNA TGCGCCAGCAGCAAAGACGGACAGGGTGATCAGCCCCAGCATTTT.

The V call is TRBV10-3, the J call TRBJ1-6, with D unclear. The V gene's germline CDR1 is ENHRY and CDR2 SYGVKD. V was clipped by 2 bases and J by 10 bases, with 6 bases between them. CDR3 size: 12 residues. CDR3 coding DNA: TGTGCCATCAGTGAGCGGGAATCACCCCTCCACTTT. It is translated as CAISERESPLHF.

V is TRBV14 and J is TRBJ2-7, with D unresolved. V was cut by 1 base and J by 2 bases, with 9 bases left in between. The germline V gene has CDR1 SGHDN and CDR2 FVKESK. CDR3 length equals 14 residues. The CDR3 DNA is TGTGCCAGCAGCCAAGGAGAAGGAGCCTACGAGCAGTACTTC. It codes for CASSQGEGAYEQYF.

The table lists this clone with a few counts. CDR3 protein: CASSRGTGSLGGTIYF. CDR3 coding DNA: TGCGCCAGCAGCCGAGGAACAGGGTCCCTCGGAGGCACCATATATTTT. The chain recombines TRBV4-1 with TRBJ1-3; a possible D gene is TRBD1 (6 bases). With 4 bases removed from V and 9 bases from J, the gap between germline ends came to 22 bases. This CDR3 comprises 16 residues. Germline V CDR1 and CDR2: MGHRA, YSYEKL.

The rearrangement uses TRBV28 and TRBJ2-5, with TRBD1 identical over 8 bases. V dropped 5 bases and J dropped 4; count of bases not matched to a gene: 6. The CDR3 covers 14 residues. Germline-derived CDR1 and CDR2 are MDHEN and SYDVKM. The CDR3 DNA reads TGTGCCAGCAGTCCGCATGACAGGGGAGAGACCCAGTACTTC. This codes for CASSPHDRGETQYF.

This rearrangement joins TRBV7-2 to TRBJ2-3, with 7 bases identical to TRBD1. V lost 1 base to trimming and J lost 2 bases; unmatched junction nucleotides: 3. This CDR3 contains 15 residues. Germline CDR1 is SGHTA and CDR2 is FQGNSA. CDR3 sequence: CASSLGGQNTDTQYF. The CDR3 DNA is TGTGCCAGCAGCTTAGGGGGACAGAACACAGATACGCAGTATTTT.

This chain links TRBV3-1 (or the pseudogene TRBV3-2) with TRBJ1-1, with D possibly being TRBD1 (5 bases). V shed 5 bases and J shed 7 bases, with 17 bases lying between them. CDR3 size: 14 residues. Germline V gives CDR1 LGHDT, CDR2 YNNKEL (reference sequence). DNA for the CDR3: TGTGCCAGCAGCGTCTCGAAAGGGGCCAGTGAAGCTTTCTTT. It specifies CASSVSKGASEAFF.

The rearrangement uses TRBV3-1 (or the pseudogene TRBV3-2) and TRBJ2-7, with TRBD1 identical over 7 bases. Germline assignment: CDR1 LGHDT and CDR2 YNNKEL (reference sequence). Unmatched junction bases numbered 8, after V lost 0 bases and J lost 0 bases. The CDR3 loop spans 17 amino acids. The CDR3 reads CASSQDVRTGGSYEQYF. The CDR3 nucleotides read TGTGCCAGCAGCCAAGATGTGAGGACAGGAGGCTCCTACGAGCAGTACTTC.

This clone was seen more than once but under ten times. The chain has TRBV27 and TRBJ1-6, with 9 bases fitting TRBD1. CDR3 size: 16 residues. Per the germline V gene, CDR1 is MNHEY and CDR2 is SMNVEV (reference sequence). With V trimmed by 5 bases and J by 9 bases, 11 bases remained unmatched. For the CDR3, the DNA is TGTGCCAGCAGTCCCCTGGGGGGGACAGGGTTTTCACCCCTCCACTTT. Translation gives CASSPLGGTGFSPLHF.

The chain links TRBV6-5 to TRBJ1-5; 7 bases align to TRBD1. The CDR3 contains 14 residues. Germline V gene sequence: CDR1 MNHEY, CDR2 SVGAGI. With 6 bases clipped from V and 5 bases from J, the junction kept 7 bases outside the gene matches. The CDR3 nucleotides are TGTGCCAGCAGCCCCGGGACAGCCTATCAGCCCCAGCATTTT. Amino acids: CASSPGTAYQPQHF.

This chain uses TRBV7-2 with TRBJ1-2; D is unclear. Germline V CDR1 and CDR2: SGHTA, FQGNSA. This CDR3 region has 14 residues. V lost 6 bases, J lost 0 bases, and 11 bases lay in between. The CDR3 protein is CASRKEGANYGYTF. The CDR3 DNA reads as TGTGCCAGCAGAAAAGAGGGAGCTAACTATGGCTACACCTTC.

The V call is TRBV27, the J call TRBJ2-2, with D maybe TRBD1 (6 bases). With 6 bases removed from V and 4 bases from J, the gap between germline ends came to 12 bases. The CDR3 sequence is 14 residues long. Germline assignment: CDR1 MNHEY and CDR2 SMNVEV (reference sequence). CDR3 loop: CASRGTLPTGELFF. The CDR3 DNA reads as TGTGCCAGCAGAGGGACACTTCCCACCGGGGAGCTGTTTTTT.